Listed here is a single T cell receptor (beta chain). Autoimmune disease history or systemic immunosuppression led to patient exclusion. The data were obtained in a study of OX40 agonist ivuxolimab in advanced cancers. The CDR3 is 15 amino acids. Germline V gives CDR1 LNHDA, CDR2 SQIVND (reference sequence). V was pared by 10 bases and J by 9 bases, with 25 bases between. Produced via immunoSEQ multiplex PCR; TCRdb's table is partial and in-frame only. The sample gives around 80,000 clones, about 86% of which show up once; 0.99% is in the top ten. Sample: CD4+ or CD8+ T cells sorted from blood, taken in a trial of the OX40 agonist ivuxolimab. The sequence came from an adult with an advanced solid tumor such as melanoma, head and neck, liver or kidney cancer. The chain combines TRBV19 with TRBJ2-1; D gene uncertain. The CDR3 bases are TGTGCCAATTCGAAGATTACTGCCTTTAATAGTGAGCAGTTCTTC. Protein sequence: CANSKITAFNSEQFF.